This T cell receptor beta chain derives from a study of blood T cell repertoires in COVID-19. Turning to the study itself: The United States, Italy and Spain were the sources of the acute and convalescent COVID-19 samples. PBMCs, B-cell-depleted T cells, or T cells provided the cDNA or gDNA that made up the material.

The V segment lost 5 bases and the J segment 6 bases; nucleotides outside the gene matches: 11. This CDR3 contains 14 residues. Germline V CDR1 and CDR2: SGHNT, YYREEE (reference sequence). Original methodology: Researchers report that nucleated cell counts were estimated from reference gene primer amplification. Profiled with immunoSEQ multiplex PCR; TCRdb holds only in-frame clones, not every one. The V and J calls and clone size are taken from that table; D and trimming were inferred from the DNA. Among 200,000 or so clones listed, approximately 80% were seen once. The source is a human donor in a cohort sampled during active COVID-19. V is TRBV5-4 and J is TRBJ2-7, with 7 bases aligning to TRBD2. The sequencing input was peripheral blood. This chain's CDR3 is CASSPSGNAAEQYF. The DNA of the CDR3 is TGTGCCAGCAGTCCGAGCGGGAACGCGGCCGAGCAGTACTTC.